This T cell receptor (beta chain) was retrieved from a study of T cells expressing NK-cell markers (dated by TCRdb to between 2020 and 2021). A note on the overall study: In sorted CD3+CD56+NKG2C+, CD3+CD56+NKG2C- and CD3+CD56-NKG2C+ T-cell subsets from 7 to 9 donors, TCR beta-chain repertoires were profiled. Among the eight sequenced donors, only one was HCMV-seronegative, while the other seven were HCMV-seropositive. The study sequenced eight donors, all healthy volunteers chosen at random: three men and five women. Illumina HiSeq 2000/2500, MiSeq or NextSeq was used to sequence libraries as 2 x 150 bp reads. Paper-wide results and their limitations: It remained unclear whether the expanded NKG2C-expressing T cell clones were specific for HCMV antigens. Those dominant clonotypes were again the most abundant among CD3+CD56-NKG2C+ cells in a few donors, at about 28.3-65%. In six donors, the dominant CD3+CD56+NKG2C+ clonotypes ranked among the top 10 CD8+ clonotypes, making up 1.0-7.0% of CD8+ T cells.

The sequencer was an Illumina HiSeq 2000. The TCR beta cDNA libraries were made using 5'RACE template switching, a step that added both a universal primer site and unique molecular identifiers. cDNA synthesis was primed from the TCR beta constant segment, followed by two successive PCR amplification steps. Turning to the authors' computational methods: Reads were demultiplexed and grouped by UMI with MIGEC, and clonotypes were assembled and quantified with MiTCR. To exclude erroneous sequences, only TCR cDNA sequences supported by at least two reads were retained. The tcR package was used for downstream repertoire analysis, with clonotypes matched between fractions based on CDR3 nucleotide sequence plus V segment. VDJmatch was used to annotate antigen specificity against VDJdb, with one amino acid substitution allowed in CDR3. TCRdb reprocessed the reads, and each CDR3 protein sequence is entered once, without DNA. TCRdb's processing, not the study's, gives the V and J calls here. This sample's records show 550,000 or so distinct CDR3 sequences. The ten largest clonotypes hold around 3.3% of the sample.

HCMV-specific IgG was detected in serum with a commercial ELISA kit to determine HCMV serostatus. Ficoll density gradient centrifugation was used to isolate peripheral blood mononuclear cells from blood. Remarks on this clonotype: It lacks a known antigen.

The receptor was derived from a man aged 18 to 35 in good health. Donor details come from another sample of the same person, matched by shared clones. Sequenced sample: blood T cells: a sorted CD56 or NKG2C T cell subset, CD4+ or CD8+ T cells, or bulk PBMC T cells (not recorded which).

CDR3 region: CASRRDSNEQFF. The chain joins TRBV12-3 or TRBV12-4 to TRBJ2-1; absent DNA, TCRdb's TRBD1 call cannot be checked. The CDR3 starts with the cysteine, ends with the phenylalanine, and has 12 residues. No DNA accompanies this entry.